The clone carrying this TCR beta chain was counted at least ten times. Its target is unknown. TCR beta CDR3 regions were amplified from RNA. Initially, a first-round RT-PCR of the TCR CDR3 employed the HTBI primer set. Each CDR3 protein is one row after TCRdb ran MiXCR on the multiplex PCR reads. The data hold fewer than 250,000 distinct CDR3 sequences, with approximately 17% observed a single time. This specimen belongs to a study of T cells in Graves' hyperthyroidism and ophthalmopathy. For the study at large: Any treatment followed the collection of peripheral blood at initial diagnosis. The study's findings and limits: Most thyroid clonotypes expanded above 0.001 were also detected in blood.

The diagnoses drew upon clinical symptoms, serum thyroxine and TRAb, thyroid ultrasound and orbital computed tomography. Using around 10 ml of fresh peripheral blood, PBMCs were prepared. The V gene's germline CDR1 is MDHEN and CDR2 SYDVKM. V was clipped by 4 bases and J by 0 bases, with 7 bases between them. CDR3 size: 14 residues. The sample taken for sequencing was blood. The origin of this receptor is a man aged 45-65 years with Graves' hyperthyroidism. This chain connects TRBV28 to TRBJ1-5, with D hard to call. This chain's CDR3 is CASSSVISNQPQHF. In DNA form, the CDR3 reads TGTGCCAGCAGTTCAGTTATTAGCAATCAGCCCCAGCATTTT. Based on the CDR3 plus reference TRBV28 and TRBJ1-5, the full variable domain is DVKVTQSSRYLVKRTGEKVFLECVQDMDHENMFWYRQDPGLGLRLIYFSYDVKMKEKGDIPEGYSVSREKKERFSLILESASTNQTSMYLCASSSVISNQPQHFGDGTRLSIL.